Listed below are T cell receptor beta chains from one sample, sequenced in a study of graft-versus-host responses after intestinal transplantation. Generated by immunoSEQ multiplex PCR, the TCRdb table keeps only in-frame clones and is missing some. The table lists 95,000 to 150,000 clones, 90% to 95% of them singletons, with 0.095% to 0.15% in the top ten. Antigen specificity for these receptors is unknown. The sample in question was unstimulated CD4+ T cells sorted from spleen or lymph node cells, obtained before intestinal transplant. The receptors originated from a human donor who received an intestinal transplant. The CDR3 runs from the conserved cysteine through the conserved F or W. The order of the fields is D gene, clone size, V gene, J gene, CDR3 protein, CDR3 DNA. A D gene is named only where the DNA matches it firmly. Clone sizes are given selectively: once, few, many, or a class where the clone is expanded.

d_call: .
clone_size: .
v_call: TRBV30
j_call: TRBJ2-3
cdr3_aa: CAWRGPGGWTDTQYF
cdr3_nt: TGTGCCTGGAGGGGACCAGGGGGGTGGACAGATACGCAGTATTTT

d_call: .
clone_size: .
v_call: TRBV30
j_call: TRBJ2-5
cdr3_aa: CAWTKSGRWETQYF
cdr3_nt: TGTGCCTGGACAAAATCAGGGAGGTGGGAGACCCAGTACTTC

d_call: .
clone_size: .
v_call: TRBV5-5
j_call: TRBJ1-3
cdr3_aa: CASSLAWGSGNTIYF
cdr3_nt: TGTGCCAGCAGCTTGGCCTGGGGATCTGGAAACACCATATATTTT

d_call: TRBD1
clone_size: .
v_call: TRBV6-5
j_call: TRBJ1-1
cdr3_aa: CASSYTGAGPTEAFF
cdr3_nt: TGTGCCAGCAGTTACACAGGGGCGGGTCCCACTGAAGCTTTCTTT

d_call: .
clone_size: .
v_call: TRBV28
j_call: TRBJ1-3
cdr3_aa: CASSPPSGNTIYF
cdr3_nt: TGTGCCAGCAGCCCCCCCTCGGGAAACACCATATATTTT

d_call: .
clone_size: .
v_call: TRBV2
j_call: TRBJ1-1
cdr3_aa: CASSDDLNTEAFF
cdr3_nt: TGTGCCAGCAGTGACGATTTGAACACTGAAGCTTTCTTT

d_call: .
clone_size: once
v_call: TRBV25-1
j_call: TRBJ2-3
cdr3_aa: CASTFSAGTNTQYF
cdr3_nt: TGTGCCAGCACCTTCTCCGCAGGGACAAATACGCAGTATTTT

d_call: .
clone_size: .
v_call: TRBV28
j_call: TRBJ1-1
cdr3_aa: CASSLISAEAFF
cdr3_nt: TGTGCCAGCAGTTTGATCTCGGCTGAAGCTTTCTTT

d_call: TRBD1
clone_size: .
v_call: TRBV6-1
j_call: TRBJ2-1
cdr3_aa: CASSRQGANNEQFF
cdr3_nt: TGTGCCAGCAGTCGACAGGGGGCGAACAATGAGCAGTTCTTC

d_call: .
clone_size: .
v_call: TRBV28
j_call: TRBJ2-2
cdr3_aa: CASMVDSGELFF
cdr3_nt: TGTGCCAGCATGGTAGACTCCGGGGAGCTGTTTTTT

d_call: TRBD1
clone_size: .
v_call: TRBV5-1
j_call: TRBJ1-2
cdr3_aa: CASSRGDRGDGYTF
cdr3_nt: TGCGCCAGCAGCCGGGGAGACAGGGGGGACGGCTACACCTTC